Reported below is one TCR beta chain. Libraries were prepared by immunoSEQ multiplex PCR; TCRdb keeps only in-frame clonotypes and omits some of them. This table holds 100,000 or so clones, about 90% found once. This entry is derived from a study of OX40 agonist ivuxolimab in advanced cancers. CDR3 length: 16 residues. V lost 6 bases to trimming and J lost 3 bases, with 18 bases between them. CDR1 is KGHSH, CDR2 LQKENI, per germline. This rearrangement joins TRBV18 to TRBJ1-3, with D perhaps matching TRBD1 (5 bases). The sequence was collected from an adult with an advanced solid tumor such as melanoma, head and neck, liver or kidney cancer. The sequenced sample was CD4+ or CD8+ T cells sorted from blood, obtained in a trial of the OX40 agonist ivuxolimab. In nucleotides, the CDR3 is TGTGCCAGCTCCGACCAAGGTCCAGGGAGTGGAAACACCATATATTTT. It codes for CASSDQGPGSGNTIYF.